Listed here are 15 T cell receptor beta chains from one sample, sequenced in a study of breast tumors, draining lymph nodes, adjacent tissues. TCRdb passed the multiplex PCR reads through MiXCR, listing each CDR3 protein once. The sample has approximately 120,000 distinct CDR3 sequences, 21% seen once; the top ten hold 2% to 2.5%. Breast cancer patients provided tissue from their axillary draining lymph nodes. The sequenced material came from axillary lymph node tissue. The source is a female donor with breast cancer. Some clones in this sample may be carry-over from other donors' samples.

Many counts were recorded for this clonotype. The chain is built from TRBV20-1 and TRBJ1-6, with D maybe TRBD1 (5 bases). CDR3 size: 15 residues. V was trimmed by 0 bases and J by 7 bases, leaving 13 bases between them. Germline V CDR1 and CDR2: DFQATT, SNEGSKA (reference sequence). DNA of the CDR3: TGCAGTGCTAGAGATCCGGGACGAATCAATTCACCCCTCCACTTT. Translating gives CSARDPGRINSPLHF.

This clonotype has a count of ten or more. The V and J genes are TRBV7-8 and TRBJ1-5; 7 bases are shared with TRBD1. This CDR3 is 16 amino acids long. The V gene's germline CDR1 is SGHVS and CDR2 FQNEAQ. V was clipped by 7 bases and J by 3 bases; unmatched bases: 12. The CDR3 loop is CASTRGGSPPNQPQHF. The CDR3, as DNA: TGTGCCAGCACCCGAGGGGGCAGTCCTCCCAATCAGCCCCAGCATTTT.

In DNA form, the CDR3 reads TGTGCCAGCCGGGAGGGCGACGGGGAGCTGTTTTTT. Its protein is CASREGDGELFF. This chain uses TRBV11-3 with TRBJ2-2, with 8 nucleotides matching TRBD2. Germline loops: CDR1 SGHNT, CDR2 YENEEA. V shed 8 bases and J 7 bases; nucleotides not matched to a gene: 3. The CDR3 is 12 amino acids.

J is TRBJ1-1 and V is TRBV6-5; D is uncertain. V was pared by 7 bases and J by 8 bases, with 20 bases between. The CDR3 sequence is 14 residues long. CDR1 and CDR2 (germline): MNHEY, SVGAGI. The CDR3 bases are TGTGCCAGCACCCGGGGAGGGTCGACGCGAGAAGCTTTCTTT. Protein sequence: CASTRGGSTREAFF.

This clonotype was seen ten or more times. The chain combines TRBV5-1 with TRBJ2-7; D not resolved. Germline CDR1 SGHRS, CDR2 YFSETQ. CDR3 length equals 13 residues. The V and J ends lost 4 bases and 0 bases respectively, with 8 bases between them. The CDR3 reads CASSDGSSYEQYF. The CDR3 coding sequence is TGCGCCAGCAGCGACGGGTCCTCCTACGAGCAGTACTTC.

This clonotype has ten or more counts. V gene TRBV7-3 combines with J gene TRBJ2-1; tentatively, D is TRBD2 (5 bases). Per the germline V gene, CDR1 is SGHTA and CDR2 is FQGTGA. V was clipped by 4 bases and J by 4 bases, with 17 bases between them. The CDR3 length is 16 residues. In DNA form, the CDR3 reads TGTGCCAGCAGCTCAAAGGGCACGGGCGGGTACAATGAGCAGTTCTTC. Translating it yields CASSSKGTGGYNEQFF.

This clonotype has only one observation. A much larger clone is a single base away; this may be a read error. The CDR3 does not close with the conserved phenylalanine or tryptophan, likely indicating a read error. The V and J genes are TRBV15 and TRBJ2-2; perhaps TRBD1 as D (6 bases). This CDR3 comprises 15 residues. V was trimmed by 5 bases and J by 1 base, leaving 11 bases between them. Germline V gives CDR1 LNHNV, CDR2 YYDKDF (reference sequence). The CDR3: CATSGDNRNTGELFL. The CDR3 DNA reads TGTGCCACCAGCGGGGACAACAGGAACACCGGGGAGCTGTTTTTA.

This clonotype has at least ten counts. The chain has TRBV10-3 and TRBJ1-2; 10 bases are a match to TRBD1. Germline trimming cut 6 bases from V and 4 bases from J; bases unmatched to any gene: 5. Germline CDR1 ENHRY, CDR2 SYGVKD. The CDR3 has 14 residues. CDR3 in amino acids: CAISRQGAGYGYTF. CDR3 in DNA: TGTGCCATCAGCCGACAGGGGGCAGGCTATGGCTACACCTTC.

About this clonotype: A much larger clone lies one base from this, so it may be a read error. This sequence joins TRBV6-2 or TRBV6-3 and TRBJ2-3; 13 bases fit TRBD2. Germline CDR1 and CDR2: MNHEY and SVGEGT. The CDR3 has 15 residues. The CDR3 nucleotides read TGTGCCAGCAGCGGACTAGCGGGAGTGCTAGATATGCAGTATTTT. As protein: CASSGLAGVLDMQYF.

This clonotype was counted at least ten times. The CDR3 DNA is TGTGCCTGGAGTCCTAACCCTCATACGCAGTATTTT. Encoded protein: CAWSPNPHTQYF. The chain joins TRBV30 to TRBJ2-3; D not resolved. CDR1 is GTSNPN and CDR2 is SVGIG in the germline V gene (reference sequence). The CDR3 is 12 amino acids. The V gene lost 2 bases and the J gene lost 7 bases, with 10 bases spanning the gap.

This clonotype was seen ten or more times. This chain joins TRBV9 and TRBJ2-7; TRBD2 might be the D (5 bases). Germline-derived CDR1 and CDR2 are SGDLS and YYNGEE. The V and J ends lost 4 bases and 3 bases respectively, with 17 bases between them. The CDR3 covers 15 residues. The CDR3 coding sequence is TGTGCCAGCAGCCTCTCAACCGGGGAAGTCTACGAGCAGTACTTC. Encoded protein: CASSLSTGEVYEQYF. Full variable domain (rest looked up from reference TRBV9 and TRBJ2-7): DSGVTQTPKHLITATGQRVTLRCSPRSGDLSVYWYQQSLDQGLQFLIQYYNGEERAKGNILERFSAQQFPDLHSELNLSSLELGDSALYFCASSLSTGEVYEQYFGPGTRLTVT.

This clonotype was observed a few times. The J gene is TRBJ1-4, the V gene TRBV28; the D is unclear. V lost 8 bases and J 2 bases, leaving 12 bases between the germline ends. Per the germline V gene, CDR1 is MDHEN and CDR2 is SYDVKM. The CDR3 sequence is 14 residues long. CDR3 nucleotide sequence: TGTGCCAGCTTCCGACCGAGCACTAATGAAAAACTGTTTTTT. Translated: CASFRPSTNEKLFF.

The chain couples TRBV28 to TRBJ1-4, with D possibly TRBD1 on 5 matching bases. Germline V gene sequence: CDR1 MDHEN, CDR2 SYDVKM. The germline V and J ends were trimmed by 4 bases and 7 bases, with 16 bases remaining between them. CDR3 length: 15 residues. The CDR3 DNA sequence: TGTGCCAGCAGTTCCCCTTCCGGGGCTGGTGAAAAACTGTTTTTT. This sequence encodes CASSSPSGAGEKLFF.

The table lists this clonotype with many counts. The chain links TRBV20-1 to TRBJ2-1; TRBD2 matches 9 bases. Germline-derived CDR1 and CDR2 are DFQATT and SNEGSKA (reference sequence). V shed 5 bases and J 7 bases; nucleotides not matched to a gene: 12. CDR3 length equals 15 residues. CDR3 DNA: TGCAGTGCTCCAGGCGCCAGCGGGAGGCCGAATGAGCAGTTCTTC. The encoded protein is CSAPGASGRPNEQFF.

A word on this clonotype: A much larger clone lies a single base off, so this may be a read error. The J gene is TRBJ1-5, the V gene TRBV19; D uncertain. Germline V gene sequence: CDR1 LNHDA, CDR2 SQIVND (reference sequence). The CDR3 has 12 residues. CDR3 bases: TGTGCCAGTACGGATAGCAGTCAGCCCCAGCATTTT. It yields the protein CASTDSSQPQHF.